This T cell receptor beta chain appears in the sequencing data of a study of blood T cell repertoires in COVID-19. This clone was counted a few times. The protocol was immunoSEQ multiplex PCR, while the TCRdb copy is restricted to in-frame clones and leaves out a portion. The sample contains a few hundred thousand clones, roughly 85% of which appear only once. Germline CDR1 is SNHLY and CDR2 is FYNNEI. The CDR3 covers 13 residues. V trimming: 3 bases; J trimming: 6 bases; junction bases outside the gene matches: 5. The specimen sequenced was peripheral blood. This rearrangement joins TRBV2 to TRBJ2-7, with TRBD2 matching 7 bases. The sequence was obtained from a human donor in a cohort sampled during active COVID-19. For the CDR3, the DNA is TGTGCCAGCAGTGATGTTGGGGGGGTCGAGCAGTACTTC. Its protein is CASSDVGGVEQYF.